This T cell receptor beta chain was found in a study of blood T cell repertoires in COVID-19. As handled by the study authors: Counts of nucleated cells, estimated from reference gene primer amplification, were obtained. Measured with immunoSEQ multiplex PCR; TCRdb has only the in-frame clones, and not every one. Clonal size and the V and J genes are those of that table, whereas D and trimming came from the DNA. The sample lists about 170,000 clones; around 82% were seen once. The CDR3 sequence is 14 residues long. V lost 7 bases, J lost 5 bases, and 7 bases stayed unmatched. The germline gives CDR1 LNHDA, CDR2 SQIVND (reference sequence).

The chain uses TRBV19 and TRBJ1-4, with 7 bases aligning to TRBD1. The sequence was collected from a man aged 18 to 29 with active or convalescent COVID-19. The sequencing input was peripheral blood. The chain's CDR3 is CASTNTGANEKLFF. DNA for the CDR3: TGTGCCAGTACAAACACAGGGGCAAATGAAAAACTGTTTTTT.